The T cell receptor (beta chain) described here comes from a study of cytomegalovirus exposure and HLA in healthy donors. The study's findings and limits: Segments of the TCR beta V type were, in most cases, productive about 87% or about 30% of the time in an earlier analysis.

The table lists this clone with a few counts. Its antigen is not identified. The sample carries other DNA sequences with the same CDR3. PCR involved 60 Vbeta and 13 Jbeta primers. TCRdb keeps only in-frame clones here, not all; method: immunoSEQ multiplex PCR. Among 150,000 to 200,000 clones listed, about 72% were seen once. The sequence was obtained from a man aged 30-40 years in good health and CMV-seropositive. The specimen was PBMCs.

This CDR3 is CASSSRGSSSYEQYF. For the CDR3, the DNA is TGTGCCAGCAGTTCCAGGGGGAGTAGTTCCTACGAGCAGTACTTC. The genes are TRBV27 and TRBJ2-7; 7 nucleotides agree with TRBD1. This CDR3 is 15 amino acids long. Germline CDR1 reads MNHEY; CDR2 reads SMNVEV (reference sequence). The trim removed 4 bases at V and 1 base at J, leaving 7 bases unmatched.